The 18 T cell receptor beta chains in this list originate from one sample, sequenced in a study of cytomegalovirus exposure and HLA in healthy donors. The table came from immunoSEQ multiplex PCR; TCRdb's copy has only in-frame clones and leaves some out. The sample shows some 120,000 clones, 89% of them seen only once. Sequencing input: PBMCs. The origin of the receptors is a woman under 30 in good health and CMV-seronegative.

The V and J genes are TRBV30 and TRBJ2-2, with 10 positions matching TRBD2. The junction had 5 bases not matched to a gene; V was cut back by 2 bases and J by 8 bases. CDR3 size: 14 residues. Germline V gives CDR1 GTSNPN, CDR2 SVGIG (reference sequence). CDR3 nucleotides: TGTGCCTGGAGTAGCGGGGGGGCGTCAGGGGAGCTGTTTTTT. Protein sequence: CAWSSGGASGELFF.

This chain links TRBV27 with TRBJ2-2; 10 nucleotides agree with TRBD2. Germline V gene data show CDR1 as MNHEY and CDR2 as SMNVEV (reference sequence). V shed 2 bases, J shed 4 bases, and the junction held 7 bases outside the gene matches. The CDR3 extends over 17 amino acids. CDR3 protein: CASSLTSGGAVTGELFF. For the CDR3, the DNA is TGTGCCAGCAGTTTAACAAGCGGGGGGGCGGTCACCGGGGAGCTGTTTTTT.

This clone has just a few counts. The chain recombines TRBV5-5 with TRBJ2-7; 11 positions match TRBD1. The V gene's germline CDR1 is SGHKS and CDR2 YYEKEE (reference sequence). This CDR3 has 13 amino acids. Unmatched junction bases numbered 1, after V lost 5 bases and J lost 3 bases. For the CDR3, the DNA is TGTGCCAGCAGGGGGACAGGGGGCTACGAGCAGTACTTC. Its translation is CASRGTGGYEQYF.

The rearrangement links TRBV25-1 to TRBJ1-2; TRBD1 might be the D (6 bases). CDR3 length: 14 amino acids. CDR1 is MGHDK, CDR2 SYGVNS, per germline. V lost 5 bases and J lost 4, with 14 bases in between. In nucleotides, the CDR3 is TGTGCCAGCAGTAGGGCAGGGGCCGTCTATGGCTACACCTTC. This codes for CASSRAGAVYGYTF.

This clone was recorded a few times. CDR3 protein: CASSGQGLYEQYV. The CDR3 coding sequence is TGTGCCAGCAGCGGACAGGGACTCTACGAGCAGTACGTC. The chain carries TRBV28 and TRBJ2-7; the match to TRBD1 covers 8 bases. Germline V gene lookup returns CDR1 MDHEN and CDR2 SYDVKM. The ends lost 6 bases at V and 3 bases at J; junction bases unmatched: 4. There are 13 residues in the CDR3.

CDR3 loop: CASSTQGDTEAFF. The CDR3 DNA is TGTGCCAGTAGTACACAGGGCGACACTGAAGCTTTCTTT. The J gene is TRBJ1-1, the V gene TRBV19; a possible D gene is TRBD1 (6 bases). The V end was cut by 4 bases, the J end by 3 bases, with 9 bases between. Germline CDR1 LNHDA, CDR2 SQIVND (reference sequence). The length of the CDR3 is 13 residues.

This chain uses TRBV9 with TRBJ2-2; 8 bases align to TRBD1. Germline V gene lookup returns CDR1 SGDLS and CDR2 YYNGEE. The V segment lost 4 bases and the J segment 6 bases; nucleotides outside the gene matches: 2. The CDR3 loop spans 13 amino acids. The CDR3 is CASSRTGPGELFF. CDR3 DNA: TGTGCCAGCAGCAGGACAGGGCCCGGGGAGCTGTTTTTT.

The genes are TRBV7-7 and TRBJ2-2; possible D gene TRBD2, 7 bases. Germline V CDR1 and CDR2: SSHAT, FNYEAQ (reference sequence). V lost 6 bases to trimming and J lost 6 bases, with 17 bases between them. This CDR3 region has 15 residues. Written as DNA, the CDR3 is TGTGCCAGCAGTTCCGATACCGGGGGGCCCGGGGAGCTGTTTTTT. The encoded protein is CASSSDTGGPGELFF.

The chain carries TRBV13 and TRBJ2-1, with 10 bases lining up with TRBD2. Germline values: CDR1 PRHDT, CDR2 FYEKMQ (reference sequence). V dropped 7 bases and J dropped 7; count of bases not matched to a gene: 19. The CDR3 has 18 amino acids. The CDR3 here is CASTLQAPLAGKRNEQFF. The CDR3 DNA follows: TGTGCCAGCACCCTACAGGCACCACTAGCGGGAAAGAGAAATGAGCAGTTCTTC.

The chain recombines TRBV6-1 with TRBJ2-7; D remains unclear. CDR1 and CDR2 from the germline V gene are MNHNS and SASEGT. Trimming removed 3 bases from V and 3 bases from J, with 12 bases in between. The CDR3 extends over 14 amino acids. CDR3 region: CASSDRRRDYEQYV. The CDR3 DNA reads TGTGCCAGCAGTGACAGACGACGAGACTACGAGCAGTACGTC.

This clone was seen a handful of times. The V call is TRBV6-6, the J call TRBJ1-5, with a possible D match to TRBD1 (5 bases). V lost 5 bases and J 0 bases, leaving 14 bases between the germline ends. The germline V gene encodes CDR1 MNHNY and CDR2 SVGAGI (reference sequence). This CDR3 has 16 residues. The CDR3 reads CASSPTGTYSNQPQHF. The CDR3, as DNA: TGTGCCAGCAGTCCAACCGGGACTTATAGCAATCAGCCCCAGCATTTT.

The CDR3: CASRQKTGVNSPLHF. DNA of the CDR3: TGTGCCAGCAGACAAAAGACAGGGGTTAATTCACCCCTCCACTTT. This chain uses TRBV2 with TRBJ1-6; TRBD1 matches at 8 bases. CDR1 and CDR2 from the germline V gene are SNHLY and FYNNEI. This CDR3 contains 15 residues. Germline trimming cut 6 bases from V and 6 bases from J; bases unmatched to any gene: 7.

This chain joins TRBV27 and TRBJ2-2, with a possible D match to TRBD1 (5 bases). V was pared by 2 bases and J by 6 bases, with 7 bases between. Germline assignment: CDR1 MNHEY and CDR2 SMNVEV (reference sequence). CDR3 length equals 13 residues. CDR3 protein: CASSLQGPGELFF. The CDR3 region has the DNA TGTGCCAGCAGTTTACAGGGCCCCGGGGAGCTGTTTTTT.

The chain recombines TRBV7-6 with TRBJ2-2; no reliable D call. Germline V CDR1 and CDR2: SGHVS, FNYEAQ. The CDR3 is 12 amino acids. Deletions cut 5 bases from V and 5 bases from J, with 6 bases between. The CDR3 sequence: CASSPRTGELFF. The CDR3 coding sequence is TGTGCCAGCAGCCCCCGGACCGGGGAGCTGTTTTTT. Full variable domain (outside the CDR3, taken from reference TRBV7-6 and TRBJ2-2): GAGVSQSPRYKVTKRGQDVALRCDPISGHVSLYWYRQALGQGPEFLTYFNYEAQQDKSGLPNDRFSAERPEGSISTLTIQRTEQRDSAMYRCASSPRTGELFFGEGSRLTVL.

The chain uses TRBV28 and TRBJ1-5; no clear D. CDR1 MDHEN and CDR2 SYDVKM come from the germline V gene. The CDR3 consists of 17 residues. Trimming pared 5 bases from V and 1 base from J, leaving 18 bases between. The CDR3 sequence is CASSTPTRVRSNQPQHF. The CDR3 DNA reads TGTGCCAGCAGTACACCTACACGGGTCCGGAGCAATCAGCCCCAGCATTTT.

This chain joins TRBV19 and TRBJ1-1; D is undetermined. The CDR3 totals 13 residues. V was shortened by 5 bases and J by 1 base, with 8 bases between the two germline ends. Germline V gives CDR1 LNHDA, CDR2 SQIVND (reference sequence). CDR3 amino acids: CASSYTENTEAFF. The CDR3 bases are TGTGCCAGTAGTTATACAGAGAACACTGAAGCTTTCTTT.

This chain joins TRBV6-5 and TRBJ1-1; D uncertain. Trimming removed 2 bases at V and 4 bases at J, with 11 bases between. The CDR3 consists of 14 residues. CDR1 MNHEY and CDR2 SVGAGI come from the germline V gene. Here the CDR3 DNA reads TGTGCCAGCAGTTACGAGGGCTGGGGCACTGAAGCTTTCTTT. It encodes CASSYEGWGTEAFF.

This chain joins TRBV14 and TRBJ2-7; 8 bases map to TRBD1. Germline CDR1 SGHDN, CDR2 FVKESK. The trim removed 6 bases at V and 2 bases at J, leaving 6 bases unmatched. The CDR3 runs to 14 residues. The CDR3 sequence is CASRKTGVPYEQYF. CDR3 sequence (DNA): TGTGCCAGCAGGAAGACAGGGGTCCCCTACGAGCAGTACTTC. Together with reference TRBV14 and TRBJ2-7, the CDR3 gives the full variable domain: EAGVTQFPSHSVIEKGQTVTLRCDPISGHDNLYWYRRVMGKEIKFLLHFVKESKQDESGMPNNRFLAERTGGTYSTLKVQPAELEDSGVYFCASRKTGVPYEQYFGPGTRLTVT.